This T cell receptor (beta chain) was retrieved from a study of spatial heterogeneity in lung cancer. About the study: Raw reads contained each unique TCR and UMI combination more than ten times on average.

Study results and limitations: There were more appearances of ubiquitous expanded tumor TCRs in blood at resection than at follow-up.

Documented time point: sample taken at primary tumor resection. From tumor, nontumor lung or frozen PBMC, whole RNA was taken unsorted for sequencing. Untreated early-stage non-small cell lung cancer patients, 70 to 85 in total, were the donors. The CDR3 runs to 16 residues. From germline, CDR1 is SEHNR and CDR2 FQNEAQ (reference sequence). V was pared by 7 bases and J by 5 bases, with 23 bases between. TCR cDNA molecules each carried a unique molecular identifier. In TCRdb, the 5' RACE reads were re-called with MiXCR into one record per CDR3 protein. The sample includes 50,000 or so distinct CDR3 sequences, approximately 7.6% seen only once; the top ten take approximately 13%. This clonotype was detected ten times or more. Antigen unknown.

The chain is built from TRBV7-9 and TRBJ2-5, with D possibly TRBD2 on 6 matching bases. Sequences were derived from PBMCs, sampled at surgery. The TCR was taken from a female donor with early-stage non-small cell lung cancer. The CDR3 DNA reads TGTGCCAGCATCACGGGGGAGTGGGTCGATCGGGAGACCCAGTACTTC. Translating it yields CASITGEWVDRETQYF.